One and the same sample provided the 22 T cell receptor beta chains below, sequenced in a study of T-cell memory formation after mild COVID-19. A single record per CDR3 protein comes from TCRdb applying MiXCR to the 5' RACE reads. The table lists about 320,000 distinct CDR3 sequences, 13% to 15% of them singletons. The sequencing sample was made of PBMCs or a T cell subset sorted from them (not recorded which). These receptors all come from a man aged 18 to 30 who had mild COVID-19 (a few samples of this study predate the infection). Cell type and time point are not known.

In its sample, this clonotype was seen a few times. V is TRBV9 and J is TRBJ2-5; perhaps D is TRBD1 or TRBD2 (6 bases each). Trimming removed 4 bases from V and 4 bases from J, with 14 bases in between. This CDR3 contains 14 residues. Looked up from germline, CDR1 is SGDLS and CDR2 is YYNGEE. In nucleotides, the CDR3 is TGTGCCAGCAGCCTCGGGGGCCCGGGAGAGACCCAGTACTTC. Protein product: CASSLGGPGETQYF.

This clonotype was observed a handful of times. The V call is TRBV20-1, the J call TRBJ2-2, with TRBD2 matching 7 bases. Germline V gene sequence: CDR1 DFQATT, CDR2 SNEGSKA (reference sequence). The CDR3 covers 13 residues. Trimming took 5 bases from V and 4 from J; bases not matched to a gene: 4. The CDR3 protein is CSAPLAATGELFF. The CDR3 DNA follows: TGCAGTGCTCCGCTAGCGGCCACCGGGGAGCTGTTTTTT.

This clonotype was counted only a few times. CDR3 in amino acids: CASSWEGYNEQFF. DNA for the CDR3: TGTGCCAGCAGTTGGGAGGGGTACAATGAGCAGTTCTTC. The chain links TRBV12-3 or TRBV12-4 to TRBJ2-1; 7 bases align to TRBD2. V dropped 4 bases and J dropped 4; count of bases not matched to a gene: 1. This CDR3 region has 13 residues.

This sequence joins TRBV11-1 and TRBJ2-6, with 8 bases fitting TRBD2. This CDR3 region has 17 residues. CDR1 and CDR2 from the germline V gene are SGHAT and FQDESV (reference sequence). J gave up 0 bases and V 1 base, and 2 bases lay outside the gene matches. CDR3 loop: CASSLGTSSSGANVLTF. As DNA, the CDR3 is TGTGCCAGCAGCTTAGGGACTAGCAGCTCTGGGGCCAACGTCCTGACTTTC. The full variable domain, its missing parts supplied by reference TRBV11-1 and TRBJ2-6, is EAEVAQSPRYKITEKSQAVAFWCDPISGHATLYWYRQILGQGPELLVQFQDESVVDDSQLPKDRFSAERLKGVDSTLKIQPAELGDSAMYLCASSLGTSSSGANVLTFGAGSRLTVL.

V is TRBV4-1 and J is TRBJ2-7, with 7 bases aligning to TRBD1. The CDR3 has 15 amino acids. Germline CDR1 and CDR2: MGHRA and YSYEKL. V was clipped by 4 bases and J by 1 base; unmatched bases: 7. The CDR3 coding sequence is TGCGCCAGCAGCCCAGGGGCAGGGGGATCCTACGAGCAGTACGTC. Protein: CASSPGAGGSYEQYV.

The V and J genes are TRBV7-9 and TRBJ1-2, with 8 bases matching TRBD1. The germline V gene has CDR1 SEHNR and CDR2 FQNEAQ (reference sequence). After removal of 5 bases from V and 3 bases from J, the junction contained 2 bases not matched to a gene. The CDR3 sequence is 13 residues long. Written as DNA, the CDR3 is TGTGCCAGCAGCGTACAGGGGGACTATGGCTACACCTTC. Its protein product is CASSVQGDYGYTF.

Ten or more counts support this clonotype. The V gene is TRBV5-6, the J gene TRBJ2-7; 11 positions match TRBD1. Per germline, CDR1 SGHDT and CDR2 YYEEEE. The J segment lost 5 bases and the V segment lost 2 bases, leaving 6 bases of the junction unmatched. The CDR3 consists of 15 residues. CDR3 DNA: TGTGCCAGCAGCTTACCCGGGACAGGGGGGAACGAGCAGTACTTC. This codes for CASSLPGTGGNEQYF. The complete variable domain, with remaining parts taken from reference TRBV5-6 and TRBJ2-7, reads DAGVTQSPTHLIKTRGQQVTLRCSPKSGHDTVSWYQQALGQGPQFIFQYYEEEERQRGNFPDRFSGHQFPNYSSELNVNALLLGDSALYLCASSLPGTGGNEQYFGPGTRLTVT.

This clonotype was detected a few times. The V gene is TRBV9, the J gene TRBJ2-3; D is ambiguous. Germline loops: CDR1 SGDLS, CDR2 YYNGEE. V was trimmed by 4 bases and J by 2 bases, leaving 14 bases between them. This CDR3 is built from 15 residues. CDR3 in DNA: TGTGCCAGCAGCCCCCGCCCGGCCCCCACAGATACGCAGTATTTT. Translation gives CASSPRPAPTDTQYF.

This clonotype was counted only a few times. V is TRBV27 and J is TRBJ2-3; 7 bases line up with TRBD2. Germline V gene data show CDR1 as MNHEY and CDR2 as SMNVEV (reference sequence). Losses at the gene ends were 3 bases for V and 0 bases for J; bases not matched to a gene: 6. This CDR3 region has 16 residues. The CDR3 sequence: CASSLASGTSTDTQYF. CDR3 DNA: TGTGCCAGCAGTTTGGCTAGCGGAACTAGCACAGATACGCAGTATTTT.

This clonotype has only a few counts. This chain uses TRBV5-4 with TRBJ2-7; D may be TRBD1 (6 bases). CDR1 is SGHNT and CDR2 is YYREEE in the germline V gene (reference sequence). Trimming stripped 0 bases from V and 3 bases from J, with 10 bases between. CDR3 length equals 14 residues. The CDR3 nucleotides are TGTGCCAGCAGCTTGGAGACAGGCAGCTACGAGCAGTACTTC. Translation gives CASSLETGSYEQYF.

V and J are TRBV2 and TRBJ1-5, with a weak D call TRBD1 (6 bases). Germline CDR1 is SNHLY and CDR2 is FYNNEI. Deletions cut 1 base from V and 4 bases from J, with 11 bases between. The CDR3 spans 15 residues. DNA for the CDR3: TGTGCCAGCAGTGAAGTTGGGCAGGGGAATCAGCCCCAGCATTTT. This gives the protein CASSEVGQGNQPQHF. Supplemented by reference TRBV2 and TRBJ1-5, the full variable domain reads EPEVTQTPSHQVTQMGQEVILRCVPISNHLYFYWYRQILGQKVEFLVSFYNNEISEKSEIFDDQFSVERPDGSNFTLKIRSTKLEDSAMYFCASSEVGQGNQPQHFGDGTRLSIL.

This clonotype has a count of ten or more. The chain combines TRBV4-3 with TRBJ2-1; perhaps D is TRBD1 or TRBD2 (5 bases each). The CDR3 sequence is 15 residues long. Germline-derived CDR1 and CDR2 are LGHNA and YSLEER. V gave up 0 bases and J gave up 7 bases, with 13 bases separating them. The CDR3 DNA reads as TGCGCCAGCAGCCAAGATTGGACACCGGGGAATGAGCAGTTCTTC. Amino acids: CASSQDWTPGNEQFF.

Notes on this clonotype: One end of the junction does not line up with germline, which may come from a read error. The rearrangement joins TRBV7-9 to TRBJ2-2; D possibly corresponds to TRBD2 (5 bases). Germline V gene lookup returns CDR1 SEHNR and CDR2 FQNEAQ (reference sequence). This CDR3 has 13 amino acids. The CDR3 reads CASSEDGTGELSF. The CDR3 DNA sequence: TGTGCCAGCAGCGAAGATGGAACCGGGGAGCTGTCTTTT.

The rearrangement links TRBV5-8 to TRBJ1-3, with TRBD1 as a possible D gene (6 bases). V was cut by 4 bases and J by 2 bases, with 19 bases left in between. Germline-derived CDR1 and CDR2 are SGHTS and YDEGEE. This CDR3 region has 17 residues. CDR3 loop: CASSLTLTGMAGNTIYF. The DNA of the CDR3 is TGTGCCAGCAGCCTCACTCTTACAGGGATGGCTGGAAACACCATATATTTT.

V is TRBV20-1 and J is TRBJ1-6; D is ambiguous. The CDR3 contains 14 residues. Trimming cost V 0 bases and J 8 bases, with 11 bases left between them. Germline V lookup: CDR1 DFQATT, CDR2 SNEGSKA (reference sequence). This CDR3 reads CSARDVRADSPLHF. The CDR3 region has the DNA TGCAGTGCTAGAGATGTGAGGGCGGATTCACCCCTCCACTTT.

The rearrangement joins TRBV5-1 to TRBJ1-6; 9 bases agree with TRBD1. The CDR3 loop spans 14 amino acids. V shed 4 bases, J shed 10 bases, and the junction held 6 bases outside the gene matches. Germline V CDR1 and CDR2: SGHRS, YFSETQ. The CDR3: CASSLGQGSSPLHF. The CDR3 coding sequence is TGCGCCAGCAGCCTAGGACAGGGGTCCTCACCCCTCCACTTT.

This CDR3 reads CASTRTASSSYNSPLHF. CDR3 in DNA: TGTGCCAGCACCAGGACAGCCTCGAGCTCCTATAATTCACCCCTCCACTTT. V usage is TRBV3-1 and J usage is TRBJ1-6; the D gene is possibly TRBD1 (6 bases). With 7 bases removed from V and 0 bases from J, the gap between germline ends came to 16 bases. Germline values: CDR1 LGHDT, CDR2 YNNKEL (reference sequence). The CDR3 consists of 17 residues.

This clonotype was seen more than once but under ten times. This rearrangement joins TRBV19 to TRBJ1-1, with D perhaps matching TRBD1 (5 bases). There are 14 residues in the CDR3. Germline V gives CDR1 LNHDA, CDR2 SQIVND (reference sequence). V lost 6 bases and J lost 0, with 11 bases in between. CDR3 residues: CASSTDRLNTEAFF. For the CDR3, the DNA is TGTGCCAGTAGCACCGACAGACTGAACACTGAAGCTTTCTTT.

The chain joins TRBV12-3 or TRBV12-4 to TRBJ2-1, with TRBD2 identical over 9 bases. The CDR3 contains 14 residues. With 6 bases clipped from V and 6 bases from J, the junction kept 6 bases outside the gene matches. The CDR3 nucleotides read TGTGCCAGCAGGTCCGGGACTAGCTCCAATGAGCAGTTCTTC. It translates to CASRSGTSSNEQFF.

A few counts support this clonotype. This chain uses TRBV4-3 with TRBJ1-2; 7 bases are shared with TRBD1. The germline gives CDR1 LGHNA, CDR2 YSLEER. The CDR3 totals 17 residues. The trim removed 4 bases at V and 1 base at J, leaving 12 bases unmatched. Written as DNA, the CDR3 is TGCGCCAGCAGCCGGTACCAGGGGGACAGCATTAACTATGGCTACACCTTC. It translates to CASSRYQGDSINYGYTF.

This clonotype was seen only once. The genes are TRBV7-2 and TRBJ2-3; 10 bases align to TRBD2. The V gene end was trimmed by 3 bases and the J gene end by 6 bases; junction bases not matched to a gene: 9. CDR3 length equals 16 residues. Germline CDR1 and CDR2: SGHTA and FQGNSA. As DNA, the CDR3 is TGTGCCAGCAGCTTGAGCGGGGGGGCCTATACGGATACGCAGTATTTT. Translated: CASSLSGGAYTDTQYF.

This clonotype has a handful of counts. The chain recombines TRBV12-3 or TRBV12-4 with TRBJ2-2, with TRBD1 identical over 8 bases. The CDR3 has 17 residues. After removal of 5 bases from V and 4 bases from J, the junction contained 12 bases not matched to a gene. CDR3 sequence: CASSQGQGPKGTGELFF. The CDR3, as DNA: TGTGCCAGCAGTCAAGGACAGGGTCCCAAGGGCACCGGGGAGCTGTTTTTT.